This entry features one T cell receptor beta chain sequence. Its antigen remains unidentified. This record belongs to a study of identical twins. MiXCR was run by TCRdb on the 5' RACE reads, yielding one entry per CDR3 protein. Among about 890,000 distinct CDR3 sequences listed, approximately 13% were seen once. General study results and limits: Fewer insertions were carried by abundant cord blood beta clonotypes, but none was seen in memory repertoires. The authors drew conclusions from cross-sectional statistical analysis rather than following the same donors. Possibly, invariant MAIT and iNKT cells partly confounded zero-insertion analyses.

The same data also contributed to another study, on yellow fever vaccine responses in identical twins.

Source material: PBMCs. The clonotype originates from a woman between 18 and 30 years old in good health.

Here the CDR3 reads CASSMSGVADTQYF. The CDR3 DNA follows: TGTGCCAGCAGTATGAGTGGGGTGGCAGATACGCAGTATTTT. The V call is TRBV28, the J call TRBJ2-3; D gene ambiguous. V was cut by 5 bases and J by 4 bases, with 13 bases left in between. The CDR3 sequence is 14 residues long. Germline lookup yields CDR1 MDHEN and CDR2 SYDVKM.